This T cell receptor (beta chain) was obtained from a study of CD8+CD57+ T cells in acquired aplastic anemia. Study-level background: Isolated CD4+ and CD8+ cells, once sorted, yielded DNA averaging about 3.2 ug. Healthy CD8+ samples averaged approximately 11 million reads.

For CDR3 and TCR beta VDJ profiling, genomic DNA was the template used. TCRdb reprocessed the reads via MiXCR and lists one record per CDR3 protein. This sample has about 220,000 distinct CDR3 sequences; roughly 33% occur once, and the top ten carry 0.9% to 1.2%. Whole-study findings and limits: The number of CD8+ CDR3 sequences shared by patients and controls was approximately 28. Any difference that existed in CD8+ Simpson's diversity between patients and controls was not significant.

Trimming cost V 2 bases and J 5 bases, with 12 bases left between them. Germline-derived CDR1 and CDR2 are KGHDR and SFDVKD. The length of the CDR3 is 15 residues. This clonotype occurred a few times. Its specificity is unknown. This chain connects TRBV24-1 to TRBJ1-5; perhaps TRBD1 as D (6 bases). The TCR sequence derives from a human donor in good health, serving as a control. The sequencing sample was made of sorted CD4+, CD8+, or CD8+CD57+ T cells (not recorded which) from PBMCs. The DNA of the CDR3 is TGTGCCACCAGTGATTATGACAGGACCTATCAGCCCCAGCATTTT. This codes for CATSDYDRTYQPQHF.